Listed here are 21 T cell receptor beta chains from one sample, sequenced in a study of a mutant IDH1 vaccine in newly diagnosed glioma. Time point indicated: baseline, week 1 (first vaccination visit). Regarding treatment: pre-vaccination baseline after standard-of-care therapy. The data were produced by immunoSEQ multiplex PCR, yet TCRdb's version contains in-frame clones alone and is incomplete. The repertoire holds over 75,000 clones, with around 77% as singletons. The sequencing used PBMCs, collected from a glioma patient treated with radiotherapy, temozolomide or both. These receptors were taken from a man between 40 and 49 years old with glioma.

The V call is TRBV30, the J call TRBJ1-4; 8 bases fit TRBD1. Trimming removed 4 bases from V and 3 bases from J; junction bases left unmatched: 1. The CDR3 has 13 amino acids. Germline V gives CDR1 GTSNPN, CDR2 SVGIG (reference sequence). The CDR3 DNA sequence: TGTGCCTGGAAGGGACAGGCTAATGAAAAACTGTTTTTT. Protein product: CAWKGQANEKLFF.

In nucleotides, the CDR3 is TGTGCTAGTGGTTTGGGTCCTTGGGCCATGAGGTACTTC. This sequence encodes CASGLGPWAMRYF. The chain has TRBV12-5 and TRBJ2-5; D not resolved. V lost 1 base, J lost 13 bases, and 16 bases lay in between. Per germline, CDR1 LGHNT and CDR2 FRNRAP. The CDR3 is 13 residues long.

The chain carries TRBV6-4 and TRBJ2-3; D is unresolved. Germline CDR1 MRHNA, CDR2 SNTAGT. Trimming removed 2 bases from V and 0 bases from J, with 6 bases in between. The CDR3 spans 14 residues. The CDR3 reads CASSDDPSTDTQYF. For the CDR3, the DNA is TGTGCCAGCAGTGACGACCCTAGCACAGATACGCAGTATTTT.

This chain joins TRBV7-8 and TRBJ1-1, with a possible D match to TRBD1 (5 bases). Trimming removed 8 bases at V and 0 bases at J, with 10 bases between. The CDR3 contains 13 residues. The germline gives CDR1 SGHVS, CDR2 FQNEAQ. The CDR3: CASGGDLNTEAFF. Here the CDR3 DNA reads TGTGCCAGCGGAGGGGATTTGAACACTGAAGCTTTCTTT.

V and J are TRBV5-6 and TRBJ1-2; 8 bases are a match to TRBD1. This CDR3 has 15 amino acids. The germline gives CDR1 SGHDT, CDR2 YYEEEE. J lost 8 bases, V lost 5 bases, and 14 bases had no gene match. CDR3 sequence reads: CASSRGQGPPEGYTF. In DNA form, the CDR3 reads TGTGCCAGCAGTCGCGGACAGGGACCCCCCGAAGGCTACACCTTC.

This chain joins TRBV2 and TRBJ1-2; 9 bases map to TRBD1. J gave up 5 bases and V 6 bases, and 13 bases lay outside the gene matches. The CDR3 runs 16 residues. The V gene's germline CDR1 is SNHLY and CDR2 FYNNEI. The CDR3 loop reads CASSEHRDRVSYGYTF. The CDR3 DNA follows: TGTGCCAGCAGCGAGCACCGGGACAGGGTTTCTTATGGCTACACCTTC.

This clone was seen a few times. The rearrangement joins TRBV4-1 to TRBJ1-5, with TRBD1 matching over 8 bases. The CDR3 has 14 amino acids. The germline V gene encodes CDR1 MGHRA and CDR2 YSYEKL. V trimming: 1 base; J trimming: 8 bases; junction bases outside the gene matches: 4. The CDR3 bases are TGCGCCAGCAGCCAAGGACAGGGGCGGGAGCCCCAGCATTTT. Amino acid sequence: CASSQGQGREPQHF.

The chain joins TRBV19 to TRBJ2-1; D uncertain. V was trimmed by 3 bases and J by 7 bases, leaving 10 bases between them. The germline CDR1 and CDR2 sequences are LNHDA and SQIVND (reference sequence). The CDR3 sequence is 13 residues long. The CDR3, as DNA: TGTGCCAGTAGTATCAAGGTCTTGAATGAGCAGTTCTTC. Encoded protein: CASSIKVLNEQFF.

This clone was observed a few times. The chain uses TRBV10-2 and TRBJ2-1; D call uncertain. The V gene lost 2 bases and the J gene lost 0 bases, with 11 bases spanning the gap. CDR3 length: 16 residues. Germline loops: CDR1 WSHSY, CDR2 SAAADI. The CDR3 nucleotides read TGCGCCAGCAGTGAGAGGGTGTTGAGCTCCTACAATGAGCAGTTCTTC. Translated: CASSERVLSSYNEQFF.

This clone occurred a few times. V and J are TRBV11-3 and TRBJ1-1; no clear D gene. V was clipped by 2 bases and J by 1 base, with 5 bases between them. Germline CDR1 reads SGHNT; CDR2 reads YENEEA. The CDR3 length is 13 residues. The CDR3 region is CASSLQTNTEAFF. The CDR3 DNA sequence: TGTGCCAGCAGCTTACAGACGAACACTGAAGCTTTCTTT. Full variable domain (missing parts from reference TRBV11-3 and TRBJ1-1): EAGVVQSPRYKIIEKKQPVAFWCNPISGHNTLYWYLQNLGQGPELLIRYENEEAVDDSQLPKDRFSAERLKGVDSTLKIQPAELGDSAVYLCASSLQTNTEAFFGQGTRLTVV.

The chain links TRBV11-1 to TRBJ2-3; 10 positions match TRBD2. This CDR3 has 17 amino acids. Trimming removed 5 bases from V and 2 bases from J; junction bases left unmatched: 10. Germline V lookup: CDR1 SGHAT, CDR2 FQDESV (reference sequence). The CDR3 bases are TGTGCCAGCAGCCCAAAACTAGCGGGGATATTCACAGATACGCAGTATTTT. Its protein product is CASSPKLAGIFTDTQYF.

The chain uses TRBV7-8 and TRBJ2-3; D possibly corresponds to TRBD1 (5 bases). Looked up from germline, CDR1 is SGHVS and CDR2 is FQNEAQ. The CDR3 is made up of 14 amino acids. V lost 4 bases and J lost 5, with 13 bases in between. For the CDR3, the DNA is TGTGCCAGCAGCTCCGCAGATACAGGAGATACGCAGTATTTT. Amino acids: CASSSADTGDTQYF.

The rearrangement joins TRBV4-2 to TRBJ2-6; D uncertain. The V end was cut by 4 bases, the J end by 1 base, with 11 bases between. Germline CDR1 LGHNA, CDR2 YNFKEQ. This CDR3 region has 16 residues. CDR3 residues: CASSPLSFSGANVLTF. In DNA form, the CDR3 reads TGTGCCAGCAGCCCTTTGTCATTTTCTGGGGCCAACGTCCTGACTTTC.

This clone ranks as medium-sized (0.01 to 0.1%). This CDR3 is CAWNWGGSYNEQFF. The DNA of the CDR3 is TGTGCCTGGAATTGGGGAGGGTCCTACAATGAGCAGTTCTTC. The rearrangement uses TRBV30 and TRBJ2-1; 7 positions agree with TRBD2. The germline gives CDR1 GTSNPN, CDR2 SVGIG (reference sequence). The CDR3 length is 14 residues. The junction had 4 bases not matched to a gene; V was cut back by 4 bases and J by 1 base. Full variable domain (remainder filled in from reference TRBV30 and TRBJ2-1): SQTIHQWPATLVQPVGSPLSLECTVEGTSNPNLYWYRQAAGRGLQLLFYSVGIGQISSEVPQNLSASRPQDRQFILSSKKLLLSDSGFYLCAWNWGGSYNEQFFGPGTRLTVL.

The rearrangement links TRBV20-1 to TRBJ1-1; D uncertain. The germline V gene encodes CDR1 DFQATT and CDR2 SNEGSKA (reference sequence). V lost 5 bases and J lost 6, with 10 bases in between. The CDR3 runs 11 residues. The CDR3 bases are TGCAGTGCTCCAGGAAAAGCTGAAGCTTTCTTT. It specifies CSAPGKAEAFF.

The CDR3 bases are TGTGCCTGGAGGGCAGGGGCGGCAGATACGCAGTATTTT. Encoded protein: CAWRAGAADTQYF. The gene calls are TRBV30 and TRBJ2-3; a weak D match, TRBD1 (6 bases). V lost 3 bases and J lost 4, with 11 bases in between. Germline CDR1 and CDR2: GTSNPN and SVGIG (reference sequence). The length of the CDR3 is 13 residues.

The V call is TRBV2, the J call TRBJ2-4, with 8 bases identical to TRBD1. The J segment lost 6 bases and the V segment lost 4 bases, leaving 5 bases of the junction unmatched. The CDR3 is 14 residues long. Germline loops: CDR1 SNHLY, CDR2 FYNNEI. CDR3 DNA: TGTGCCAGCAGTGGTATAGGACAGGGAAACATTCAGTACTTC. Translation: CASSGIGQGNIQYF.

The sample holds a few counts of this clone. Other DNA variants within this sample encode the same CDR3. DNA of the CDR3: TGCGCCAGCAGGCCTCTACAGGGGGCGCGTGGCTACACCTTC. Its translation: CASRPLQGARGYTF. The gene calls are TRBV5-1 and TRBJ1-2; 9 bases map to TRBD1. The CDR3 runs 14 residues. The junction had 9 bases not matched to a gene; V was cut back by 5 bases and J by 7 bases. Per germline, CDR1 SGHRS and CDR2 YFSETQ.

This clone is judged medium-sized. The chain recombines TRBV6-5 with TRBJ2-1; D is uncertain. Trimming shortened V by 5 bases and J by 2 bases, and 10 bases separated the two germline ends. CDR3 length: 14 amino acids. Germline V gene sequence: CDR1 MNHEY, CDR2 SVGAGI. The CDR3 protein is CASSTSRTYNEQFF. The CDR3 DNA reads TGTGCCAGCAGTACCAGTCGGACCTACAATGAGCAGTTCTTC.

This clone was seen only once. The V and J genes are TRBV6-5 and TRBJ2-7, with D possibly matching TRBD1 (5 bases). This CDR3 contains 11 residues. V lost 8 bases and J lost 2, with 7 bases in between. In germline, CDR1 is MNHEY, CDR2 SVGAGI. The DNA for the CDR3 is TGTGCCAGCCAGGGCGCCTACGAGCAGTACTTC. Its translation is CASQGAYEQYF.

The CDR3 spells CASSPAETQYF. The CDR3 nucleotides read TGTGCCAGCAGCCCCGCGGAGACCCAGTACTTC. The chain employs TRBV5-5 and TRBJ2-5; no clear D. Germline loops: CDR1 SGHKS, CDR2 YYEKEE (reference sequence). The CDR3 sequence is 11 residues long. The V gene lost 4 bases and the J gene lost 5 bases, with 6 bases spanning the gap.